Presented here are 29 T cell receptor beta chains from one specimen sequenced in a study of tumor-infiltrating lymphocytes in primary liver carcinoma. Out of unsorted whole blood came the blood RNA, and germline DNA was extracted as well. Total RNA (approximately 500 ng) served as template for TCR beta cDNA synthesis primed by a constant-region primer. Three-round nested multiplex PCR performed with slightly modified ARM-PCR produced the TCR beta libraries. PCR rounds one and two used TRBV1-TRBV30 forward primers with a C-beta reverse primer for approximately 10 cycles each. Each CDR3 protein gets one entry after TCRdb re-called the multiplex PCR reads with MiXCR. The repertoire holds approximately 330,000 distinct CDR3 sequences, with almost 65% as singletons. Sequencing used peripheral blood. The receptors come from a man in his forties or fifties with primary liver carcinoma and hepatitis B virus infection.

This clonotype was seen a few times. The gene calls are TRBV5-1 and TRBJ1-4; D gene ambiguous. V was trimmed by 4 bases and J by 0 bases, leaving 7 bases between them. Germline V gene data show CDR1 as SGHRS and CDR2 as YFSETQ. The CDR3 length is 14 residues. In DNA form, the CDR3 reads TGCGCCAGCAGCGTCGGCCCAACTAATGAAAAACTGTTTTTT. Translated: CASSVGPTNEKLFF.

Of note for this clonotype: A much larger clone differs from this one at a single base, so this may be a read error. The chain links TRBV6-1 to TRBJ1-2, with D perhaps TRBD1 (5 bases). The CDR3 loop spans 15 amino acids. Germline lookup yields CDR1 MNHNS and CDR2 SASEGT. The CDR3 sequence: CDSREEGVNLRGYTF. CDR3 nucleotides: TGTGACAGCAGGGAAGAAGGGGTGAATCTTCGTGGCTACACCTTC.

This clonotype was observed once. One end of the junction fails to match germline, which may point to a read error. The chain employs TRBV11-2 and TRBJ2-5; D is perhaps TRBD2 (5 bases). Germline-derived CDR1 and CDR2 are SGHAT and FQNNGV. This CDR3 is built from 14 residues. In DNA, the CDR3 is TGTGCCTGCAGCTCGACGGGGTTGGGGGAGACCCAGTACTTC. Its protein is CACSSTGLGETQYF.

Points on this clonotype: Given the absence of the conserved phenylalanine or tryptophan at the CDR3 end, a read error is likely. The V call is TRBV11-1, the J call TRBJ2-7; tentative D call: TRBD2 (6 bases). Germline values: CDR1 SGHAT, CDR2 FQDESV (reference sequence). The CDR3 is made up of 19 amino acids. CDR3 amino acids: CASSPRTRGLAGSPYEQYL. CDR3 bases: TGCGCCAGCAGCCCAAGGACAAGGGGACTGGCGGGATCGCCCTACGAGCAGTACCTC.

This clonotype was detected ten times or more. V gene TRBV11-2 combines with J gene TRBJ2-5; TRBD2 aligns across 9 bases. The length of the CDR3 is 17 residues. CDR1 and CDR2 from the germline V gene are SGHAT and FQNNGV. V lost 1 base to trimming and J lost 5 bases; unmatched junction nucleotides: 11. CDR3 sequence (DNA): TGTGCCAGCAGCTTAGGGTTCGCGGGAGGGCCGGAGGAGACCCAGTACTTC. Translating gives CASSLGFAGGPEETQYF.

This clonotype turned up a few times. It may be a read error: a sequence one base away is much more abundant. CDR3 loop: CSVESTQETQYF. CDR3 in DNA: TGCAGCGTTGAAAGCACCCAAGAGACCCAGTACTTC. The chain employs TRBV29-1 and TRBJ2-5, with D hard to call. Germline V CDR1 and CDR2: SQVTM, ANQGSEA. Between the trimmed V and J ends, which lost 2 bases and 1 base, there was a span of 5 bases. The CDR3 totals 12 residues.

Concerning this clonotype: A junction boundary mismatches the germline segment, possibly from a read error. The chain combines TRBV6-5 with TRBJ2-3, with D possibly being TRBD2 (6 bases). The CDR3 is 15 residues long. In germline, CDR1 is MNHEY, CDR2 SVGAGI. CDR3 DNA: TGTGGCAGCAGCCCGCAGGGACTCCGCACAGATACGCAGTATTTT. Protein: CGSSPQGLRTDTQYF.

A note on this clonotype: The junction does not match germline at one end; this may be a read error. The chain combines TRBV11-2 with TRBJ2-5; D may be TRBD1 (5 bases). The CDR3 contains 14 residues. Germline CDR1 reads SGHAT; CDR2 reads FQNNGV. Here the CDR3 DNA reads TGTGTCAGCAGCTTCTGGACAAAGCAAGAGACCCAGTACTTC. It encodes CVSSFWTKQETQYF.

V gene TRBV5-1 combines with J gene TRBJ1-2; 9 nucleotides agree with TRBD1. Looked up from germline, CDR1 is SGHRS and CDR2 is YFSETQ. This CDR3 is 15 amino acids long. With V trimmed by 6 bases and J by 1 base, 7 bases remained unmatched. CDR3 sequence: CASTKRQGGNYGYTF. CDR3 in DNA: TGCGCCAGCACCAAACGACAGGGGGGTAACTATGGCTACACCTTC.

Ten or more counts support this clonotype. J is TRBJ2-7 and V is TRBV10-3, with D possibly being TRBD2 (5 bases). V lost 10 bases to trimming and J lost 4 bases, with 17 bases between them. The CDR3 covers 13 residues. CDR1 ENHRY and CDR2 SYGVKD come from the germline V gene. The CDR3 sequence: CATSGEALYEQYF. The DNA of the CDR3 is TGTGCCACGAGCGGAGAAGCCCTATACGAGCAGTACTTC.

Worth noting for this clonotype: One end of the junction does not line up with germline, which may come from a read error. The CDR3 reads CVSSSGPANNEQFF. The CDR3 DNA is TGTGTCAGCAGCTCTGGGCCGGCAAACAATGAGCAATTCTTC. The chain employs TRBV11-1 and TRBJ2-1; D gene unclear. CDR3 length equals 14 residues. CDR1 and CDR2 (germline): SGHAT, FQDESV (reference sequence).

The chain is built from TRBV5-4 and TRBJ2-1; 7 nucleotides align to TRBD2. This CDR3 comprises 15 residues. The germline CDR1 and CDR2 sequences are SGHNT and YYREEE (reference sequence). The J segment lost 8 bases and the V segment lost 2 bases, leaving 10 bases of the junction unmatched. CDR3 amino acids: CASSLERGPGHEQFF. The CDR3 DNA reads as TGTGCCAGCAGCTTAGAGCGGGGCCCAGGCCATGAGCAGTTCTTC. The full variable domain, completed using reference TRBV5-4 and TRBJ2-1, is ETGVTQSPTHLIKTRGQQVTLRCSSQSGHNTVSWYQQALGQGPQFIFQYYREEENGRGNFPPRFSGLQFPNYSSELNVNALELDDSALYLCASSLERGPGHEQFFGPGTRLTVL.

With respect to this clonotype: This CDR3 fails to terminate in the conserved phenylalanine or tryptophan, so it likely reflects a read error. No DNA is shown, since the ends of the CDR3 on it are uncertain; the CDR3 is the one TCRdb lists. The rearrangement uses TRBV29-1 and TRBJ1-1; the D call TRBD1 from the table was never checked on the DNA. The CDR3 totals 13 residues, both ends included. CDR1 is SQVTM and CDR2 is ANQGSEA in the germline V gene. The CDR3 here is CSVKQGWGTEASY.

The gene calls are TRBV30 and TRBJ2-5; 12 bases are shared with TRBD2. The CDR3 has 16 amino acids. Germline V gene sequence: CDR1 GTSNPN, CDR2 SVGIG (reference sequence). The V segment lost 2 bases and the J segment 4 bases; nucleotides outside the gene matches: 8. DNA of the CDR3: TGTGCCTGGAGTACCCTCCCGGGACTAGCGGGAGAGACCCAGTACTTC. Its translation: CAWSTLPGLAGETQYF.

The chain carries TRBV12-3 or TRBV12-4 and TRBJ2-1, with 7 bases lining up with TRBD1. The junction had 5 bases not matched to a gene; V was cut back by 8 bases and J by 4 bases. This CDR3 region has 13 residues. CDR3 sequence: CASGGQVYNEQFF. The CDR3 DNA is TGTGCCAGCGGCGGACAGGTTTACAATGAGCAGTTCTTC.

This clonotype ranks as medium-sized. The chain employs TRBV11-2 and TRBJ2-1; either TRBD1 or TRBD2 may supply D (5 bases each). V lost 6 bases to trimming and J lost 7 bases, with 19 bases between them. The CDR3 has 15 residues. Germline V gives CDR1 SGHAT, CDR2 FQNNGV. CDR3 residues: CASSRRQGEGNEQFF. CDR3 coding DNA: TGTGCCAGCAGTCGGAGGCAGGGAGAGGGGAATGAGCAGTTCTTC.

About this clonotype itself: A read error may account for a junction end that differs from germline. The chain links TRBV2 to TRBJ2-1; D may be TRBD2 (5 bases). Germline values: CDR1 SNHLY, CDR2 FYNNEI. The CDR3 runs 14 residues. For the CDR3, the DNA is TGTGCCAGCAGTGACCTCGGGCTAGCCAAGGAGCAGCTCTTC. It translates to CASSDLGLAKEQLF.

This clonotype was found once. Sequence at one end of the junction differs from germline and may be a read error. V usage is TRBV5-6 and J usage is TRBJ2-7; possibly TRBD2 for D (5 bases). The CDR3 spans 15 residues. Germline CDR1 reads SGHDT; CDR2 reads YYEEEE. The CDR3 DNA is TGTGCCAGCAGCTCCCTCGGGGTAGGCTCATACGTGCAGTACTTC. Translation: CASSSLGVGSYVQYF.

As for this clonotype: A read error may be the cause here, since a much bigger clone is one base away. The chain is built from TRBV10-1 and TRBJ2-1; D might be TRBD1 (5 bases). Germline values: CDR1 WNHNN, CDR2 SYGVQD (reference sequence). This CDR3 contains 15 residues. The CDR3 sequence: CASRYRNSSYNEQSF. CDR3 DNA sequence: TGCGCCAGCAGATACAGGAACAGCTCCTACAATGAGCAGTCCTTC.

This chain links TRBV25-1 with TRBJ2-5, with D perhaps matching TRBD1 (5 bases). The germline CDR1 and CDR2 sequences are MGHDK and SYGVNS. The CDR3 is 16 residues long. Trimming took 1 base from V and 1 from J, leaving 13 bases between them. Here the CDR3 DNA reads TGTGCCAGCAGTGAATGTTGTGCAGGGCTCCAAGAGACCCAGTACTTC. Translating gives CASSECCAGLQETQYF.

This clonotype was recorded a few times. A single base separates this from a much larger clone, so it may be a read error. CDR3 sequence reads: CDSSYSRASRDQPQHF. Here the CDR3 DNA reads TGTGACAGCAGTTACTCGAGAGCGAGTCGAGATCAGCCCCAGCATTTT. The chain combines TRBV6-2 or TRBV6-3 with TRBJ1-5; no firm D call. CDR3 length: 16 residues. Germline V CDR1 and CDR2: MNHEY, SVGEGT.

Details on this clonotype: The junction differs from germline at one of its ends, possibly a read error. The chain is built from TRBV11-1 and TRBJ2-2; 10 bases map to TRBD2. CDR1 and CDR2 from the germline V gene are SGHAT and FQDESV (reference sequence). The CDR3 spans 16 residues. CDR3 nucleotide sequence: TGTGCCAGCAGCTCCCCAGCGGGAGGGCCATACGGGGAGCTGTTATTT. It translates to CASSSPAGGPYGELLF.

V usage is TRBV11-1 and J usage is TRBJ1-1; D unclear. Trimming removed 5 bases at V and 13 bases at J, with 23 bases between. CDR1 and CDR2 from the germline V gene are SGHAT and FQDESV (reference sequence). The CDR3 loop spans 14 amino acids. The DNA for the CDR3 is TGTGCCAGCAGCCGCAACGATCTCAACACTGAGGTTTTCTTT. Translating gives CASSRNDLNTEVFF.

The gene calls are TRBV4-1 and TRBJ2-4, with D perhaps TRBD2 (6 bases). The CDR3 runs 15 residues. V lost 4 bases and J lost 7, with 17 bases in between. CDR1 MGHRA and CDR2 YSYEKL come from the germline V gene. CDR3: CASSRGPAEGNIQYF. CDR3 nucleotide sequence: TGCGCCAGCAGCCGTGGCCCAGCGGAGGGTAACATTCAGTACTTC.

With regard to this clonotype: An end of the junction differs from the germline gene, which may be a read error. The CDR3 DNA is TGTACCAGCAGCTCCAGTGGACAGGGGGGCAATCAGCCCCAGCATTTT. The encoded protein is CTSSSSGQGGNQPQHF. The chain uses TRBV7-9 and TRBJ1-5; 10 nucleotides align to TRBD1. Germline V gives CDR1 SEHNR, CDR2 FQNEAQ (reference sequence). The CDR3 spans 16 residues.

The sample holds many counts of this clonotype. The chain employs TRBV14 and TRBJ1-6, with a tentative D call TRBD1 (5 bases). The CDR3 totals 12 residues. CDR1 is SGHDN and CDR2 is FVKESK in the germline V gene. Trimming pared 3 bases from V and 8 bases from J, leaving 5 bases between. The CDR3 region is CASSQGDSPLHF. CDR3 in DNA: TGTGCCAGCAGCCAGGGGGATTCACCCCTCCACTTT.

This clonotype came up many times. This sequence joins TRBV6-6 and TRBJ2-7, with a weak D call TRBD1 (6 bases). With 2 bases removed from V and 9 bases from J, the gap between germline ends came to 14 bases. CDR3 size: 13 residues. CDR1 and CDR2 from the germline V gene are MNHNY and SVGAGI (reference sequence). CDR3: CASSYDRSAWQYF. For the CDR3, the DNA is TGTGCCAGCAGTTACGACAGGTCAGCCTGGCAGTACTTC.

This clonotype was counted at least ten times. The V and J genes are TRBV6-2 or TRBV6-3 and TRBJ2-1; 9 nucleotides agree with TRBD2. CDR1 and CDR2 (germline): MNHEY, SVGEGT. V lost 0 bases, J lost 5 bases, and 8 bases stayed unmatched. The CDR3 totals 17 residues. The CDR3 bases are TGTGCCAGCAGTTACTCGCCTCCTAGCGGGATCCACAATGAGCAGTTCTTC. Amino acid sequence: CASSYSPPSGIHNEQFF.

To note about this clonotype: A clone one base away is much larger, so this may be a read error. The chain employs TRBV5-5 and TRBJ1-1; D is unclear. This CDR3 has 16 amino acids. Germline V gives CDR1 SGHKS, CDR2 YYEKEE (reference sequence). The CDR3 is CVSSFRPPSMGTEAFF. The CDR3 DNA reads TGTGTCAGCAGCTTCCGCCCACCTTCTATGGGCACTGAAGCTTTCTTT.